The sequence of this T cell receptor beta chain was determined in a study of blood T cells in healthy people across ages. General observations from the study: Whereas aged donors had fewer naive CD4+ cells, long-lived donors had more of them and higher diversity. The fall in TCR beta diversity per million T cells was roughly linear with age.

After removal of 4 bases from V and 2 bases from J, the junction contained 4 bases not matched to a gene. The CDR3 contains 16 residues. Per the germline V gene, CDR1 is SNHLY and CDR2 is FYNNEI. Sample-barcoded 5' priming and a J-beta primer mix drove a second PCR of roughly 7 to 11 cycles. Each cDNA molecule carried a tag from a template-switch adaptor that contained 12 random nucleotides. TCRdb reanalysed the 5' RACE reads using MiXCR and keeps one entry per CDR3 protein. Here the sample spans 550,000 to 750,000 distinct CDR3 sequences, roughly 21% being singletons. Worth noting for this clonotype: Its antigen is undetermined.

Total RNA amounts of at least 6 micrograms were extracted per sample. The V gene is TRBV2, the J gene TRBJ1-4; 10 bases fit TRBD1. Sequencing used blood. This TCR was sampled from an older man in good health. CDR3 protein: CASSAGQGITNEKLFF. The DNA of the CDR3 is TGTGCCAGCAGTGCGGGACAGGGGATTACTAATGAAAAACTGTTTTTT. Together with reference TRBV2 and TRBJ1-4, the CDR3 gives the full variable domain: EPEVTQTPSHQVTQMGQEVILRCVPISNHLYFYWYRQILGQKVEFLVSFYNNEISEKSEIFDDQFSVERPDGSNFTLKIRSTKLEDSAMYFCASSAGQGITNEKLFFGSGTQLSVL.